The 10 T cell receptor beta chains given below trace back to one sample, sequenced in a study of response to subunit inactivated influenza vaccine. A single record per CDR3 protein comes from TCRdb applying MiXCR to the RT-PCR reads. This table holds about 780,000 distinct CDR3 sequences, around a sixth found once. The sample in question was PBMCs from blood, obtained approximately 5 days after vaccination. The source of these receptors is a man aged 45-65 years who received an inactivated influenza vaccine.

Only a few counts were recorded for this clonotype. The chain has TRBV6-2 or TRBV6-3 and TRBJ2-3; 8 bases fit TRBD1. Germline V gene lookup returns CDR1 MNHEY and CDR2 SVGEGT. The CDR3 spans 16 residues. The V gene end was trimmed by 2 bases and the J gene end by 3 bases; junction bases not matched to a gene: 7. The CDR3 is CASSYQGAMWTDTQYF. In DNA form, the CDR3 reads TGTGCCAGCAGTTACCAGGGGGCGATGTGGACAGATACGCAGTATTTT.

This clonotype has only a few counts. The chain recombines TRBV7-2 with TRBJ2-5; 13 nucleotides match TRBD2. The CDR3 is made up of 16 amino acids. With 1 base clipped from V and 5 bases from J, the junction kept 4 bases outside the gene matches. Germline V CDR1 and CDR2: SGHTA, FQGNSA. The CDR3 loop reads CASSLGPGLAGETQYF. In nucleotides, the CDR3 is TGTGCCAGCAGCTTAGGACCGGGACTAGCGGGGGAGACCCAGTACTTC.

This clonotype was counted many times. V gene TRBV6-1 combines with J gene TRBJ1-5; a weak D match, TRBD1 (5 bases). V lost 7 bases and J lost 3, with 16 bases in between. This CDR3 has 15 amino acids. The germline gives CDR1 MNHNS, CDR2 SASEGT. As DNA, the CDR3 is TGTGCCAGCACCTCCGGGGGAGGGTACAATCAGCCCCAGCATTTT. Translation: CASTSGGGYNQPQHF.

This clonotype occurred a few times. The chain carries TRBV20-1 and TRBJ2-3, with D hard to call. In germline, CDR1 is DFQATT, CDR2 SNEGSKA (reference sequence). V lost 6 bases and J 1 base, leaving 11 bases between the germline ends. This CDR3 is built from 13 residues. CDR3 in amino acids: CSAPYSGTDTQYF. CDR3 nucleotides: TGCAGTGCCCCCTATAGTGGCACAGATACGCAGTATTTT.

This clonotype was seen a handful of times. The CDR3 DNA follows: TGTGCCAGCAGCCCCTCATTTGTGGCGGGGGGGCTGGTCGGGGAGCTGTTTTTT. Amino acids: CASSPSFVAGGLVGELFF. The chain uses TRBV12-3 or TRBV12-4 and TRBJ2-2; the match to TRBD2 covers 9 bases. Germline trimming cut 6 bases from V and 7 bases from J; bases unmatched to any gene: 18. The CDR3 is 18 residues long.

This chain links TRBV27 with TRBJ2-7; 14 nucleotides match TRBD2. Germline V gene lookup returns CDR1 MNHEY and CDR2 SMNVEV (reference sequence). The CDR3 runs 16 residues. The V gene end was trimmed by 4 bases and the J gene end by 4 bases; junction bases not matched to a gene: 6. The CDR3 nucleotides read TGTGCCAGCAGTTCCCCTGGACTAGCGGGAGGATACGAGCAGTACTTC. Its protein product is CASSSPGLAGGYEQYF.

The CDR3 DNA reads as TGTGCCAGCAGTTTAGCGCCGGCTGGAAACACCATATATTTT. Its protein product is CASSLAPAGNTIYF. The chain links TRBV12-3 or TRBV12-4 to TRBJ1-3; D is undetermined. Trimming removed 0 bases at V and 2 bases at J, with 5 bases between. The CDR3 has 14 residues.

This clonotype has a handful of counts. The chain has TRBV7-2 and TRBJ2-7; TRBD1 agrees at 10 bases. In germline, CDR1 is SGHTA, CDR2 FQGNSA. Trimming cost V 6 bases and J 3 bases; bases outside gene matches: 8. CDR3 length equals 15 residues. In nucleotides, the CDR3 is TGTGCCAGCAGTCGTACCGGGACAGGGGTCTACGAGCAGTACTTC. Its protein is CASSRTGTGVYEQYF.

The chain combines TRBV3-1 with TRBJ1-1; D possibly corresponds to TRBD1 (5 bases). The V gene lost 5 bases and the J gene lost 5 bases, with 18 bases spanning the gap. Germline V gives CDR1 LGHDT, CDR2 YNNKEL (reference sequence). The CDR3 is 15 residues long. The CDR3: CASSGDGGDRTEAFF. CDR3 nucleotide sequence: TGTGCCAGCAGCGGCGACGGAGGGGATCGAACTGAAGCTTTCTTT.

This clonotype was detected a few times. The chain combines TRBV29-1 with TRBJ1-2; D call uncertain. The CDR3 is 12 residues long. V was cut by 6 bases and J by 4 bases, with 12 bases left in between. Germline lookup yields CDR1 SQVTM and CDR2 ANQGSEA. CDR3 DNA sequence: TGCAGCGTCCAAAGAGGACTCTATGGCTACACCTTC. The encoded protein is CSVQRGLYGYTF.